The 13 T cell receptor beta chains in this list originate from one sample, sequenced in a study of OX40 agonist ivuxolimab in advanced cancers. TCRdb's table, derived via immunoSEQ multiplex PCR, lists solely in-frame clones and lacks some. The repertoire holds around 31,000 clones, with 75% to 90% as singletons. This sample comprised CD4+ or CD8+ T cells sorted from blood, obtained in a trial of the OX40 agonist ivuxolimab. The receptors shown here come from an adult with an advanced solid tumor such as melanoma, head and neck, liver or kidney cancer.

The rearrangement joins TRBV28 to TRBJ1-5; perhaps TRBD1 as D (6 bases). V was pared by 6 bases and J by 0 bases, with 12 bases between. The CDR3 loop spans 15 amino acids. The germline V gene encodes CDR1 MDHEN and CDR2 SYDVKM. Written as DNA, the CDR3 is TGTGCCAGCAGCCAGACAGGTTATAGCAATCAGCCCCAGCATTTT. Translated, it gives CASSQTGYSNQPQHF. The whole variable domain, filled in from reference TRBV28 and TRBJ1-5, reads DVKVTQSSRYLVKRTGEKVFLECVQDMDHENMFWYRQDPGLGLRLIYFSYDVKMKEKGDIPEGYSVSREKKERFSLILESASTNQTSMYLCASSQTGYSNQPQHFGDGTRLSIL.

The chain carries TRBV27 and TRBJ2-5; D unresolved. The better agreement between TRBJ2-7 and the DNA end casts doubt on the J call. The CDR3 is made up of 11 amino acids. Germline V gene lookup returns CDR1 MNHEY and CDR2 SMNVEV (reference sequence). The CDR3 DNA is TGTGCCAGCAGTTCCAACTACGAGCAGTACTTC. It translates to CASSSNYEQYF.

In its sample, this clone was seen a few times. The chain has TRBV7-6 and TRBJ2-7; 14 bases align to TRBD2. Trimming at V came to 3 bases and at J to 0 bases, leaving 10 bases not matched to a gene. The length of the CDR3 is 19 residues. Germline CDR1 SGHVS, CDR2 FNYEAQ. This chain's CDR3 is CASSLLGLAGEFSSYEQYF. The CDR3 DNA follows: TGTGCCAGCAGCTTGCTGGGACTAGCGGGAGAATTCAGCTCCTACGAGCAGTACTTC.

This clone was seen only a few times. The chain has TRBV6-1 and TRBJ1-5, with a weak D call TRBD1 (5 bases). The germline V and J ends were trimmed by 6 bases and 0 bases, with 9 bases remaining between them. This CDR3 comprises 14 residues. Germline loops: CDR1 MNHNS, CDR2 SASEGT. CDR3: CASRAGTSNQPQHF. In nucleotides, the CDR3 is TGTGCCAGCAGAGCCGGGACTAGCAATCAGCCCCAGCATTTT.

This clone was detected a few times. The chain links TRBV6-1 to TRBJ1-2; a possible D gene is TRBD1 (5 bases). V was trimmed by 6 bases and J by 2 bases, leaving 10 bases between them. Germline values: CDR1 MNHNS, CDR2 SASEGT. There are 13 residues in the CDR3. CDR3 protein: CASSPRDNYGYTF. CDR3 coding DNA: TGTGCCAGCAGCCCGAGGGACAACTATGGCTACACCTTC.

The gene calls are TRBV11-1 and TRBJ1-1; D gene unclear. Germline-derived CDR1 and CDR2 are SGHAT and FQDESV (reference sequence). The CDR3 has 15 amino acids. The V gene lost 5 bases and the J gene lost 1 base, with 14 bases spanning the gap. DNA of the CDR3: TGTGCCAGCAGCCCCCCTGGTAAGGGGAACACTGAAGCTTTCTTT. Protein product: CASSPPGKGNTEAFF.

V usage is TRBV28 and J usage is TRBJ2-1, with D uncertain. The ends were cut back, 6 bases at V and 7 bases at J, with 4 bases in the middle. Germline loops: CDR1 MDHEN, CDR2 SYDVKM. The CDR3 has 10 amino acids. CDR3 sequence reads: CASSDNEQFF. In DNA form, the CDR3 reads TGTGCCAGCAGCGATAATGAGCAGTTCTTC.

This chain uses TRBV27 with TRBJ2-7, with 8 bases lining up with TRBD2. The CDR3 runs to 15 residues. V shed 6 bases and J 2 bases; nucleotides not matched to a gene: 9. CDR1 MNHEY and CDR2 SMNVEV come from the germline V gene (reference sequence). CDR3 DNA sequence: TGTGCCAGCAGCCTAACTAGCGGAGGCGCCTACGAGCAGTACTTC. Protein: CASSLTSGGAYEQYF.

V and J are TRBV7-9 and TRBJ1-6, with a possible D match to TRBD1 (5 bases). Trimming pared 5 bases from V and 7 bases from J, leaving 15 bases between. This CDR3 has 15 residues. CDR1 and CDR2 from the germline V gene are SEHNR and FQNEAQ (reference sequence). The CDR3 coding sequence is TGTGCCAGCAGCCCGCCGGGACGGGAAAATTCACCCCTCCACTTT. It encodes CASSPPGRENSPLHF. Looking up the rest from reference TRBV7-9 and TRBJ1-6 gives the full variable domain: DTGVSQNPRHKITKRGQNVTFRCDPISEHNRLYWYRQTLGQGPEFLTYFQNEAQLEKSRLLSDRFSAERPKGSFSTLEIQRTEQGDSAMYLCASSPPGRENSPLHFGNGTRLTVT.

This clone has only one observation. Here the CDR3 DNA reads TGTGCCAGCAGCCCCTCCTACAATGAGCAGTTCTTC. Residues: CASSPSYNEQFF. This chain joins TRBV4-2 and TRBJ2-1, with D unresolved. From germline, CDR1 is LGHNA and CDR2 YNFKEQ. The ends were cut back, 4 bases at V and 0 bases at J, with 1 base in the middle. The CDR3 spans 12 residues.

This clone showed up just a few times. V and J are TRBV19 and TRBJ1-1; a weak D match, TRBD1 (6 bases). The V and J ends lost 7 bases and 5 bases respectively, with 14 bases between them. Per the germline V gene, CDR1 is LNHDA and CDR2 is SQIVND (reference sequence). This CDR3 contains 13 residues. CDR3 sequence (DNA): TGTGCCAGTACCCCTGGAGGGGGGACTGAAGCTTTCTTT. The encoded protein is CASTPGGGTEAFF.

V usage is TRBV7-3 and J usage is TRBJ2-3; D unclear. V lost 1 base and J lost 4, with 12 bases in between. In germline, CDR1 is SGHTA, CDR2 FQGTGA. CDR3 size: 15 residues. The CDR3 loop is CASSLMVAGSDTQYF. The DNA for the CDR3 is TGTGCCAGCAGCTTAATGGTAGCAGGTTCAGATACGCAGTATTTT.

This rearrangement joins TRBV28 to TRBJ1-4; D is uncertain. The CDR3 spans 14 residues. V was clipped by 3 bases and J by 3 bases, with 8 bases between them. Germline-derived CDR1 and CDR2 are MDHEN and SYDVKM. CDR3 DNA: TGTGCCAGCAGTTTGCTAGGAGCTAATGAAAAACTGTTTTTT. Translation: CASSLLGANEKLFF. Variable domain in full (rest from reference TRBV28 and TRBJ1-4): DVKVTQSSRYLVKRTGEKVFLECVQDMDHENMFWYRQDPGLGLRLIYFSYDVKMKEKGDIPEGYSVSREKKERFSLILESASTNQTSMYLCASSLLGANEKLFFGSGTQLSVL.